The entry that follows covers one T cell receptor beta chain sequence. The antigen is undetermined. Deletions cut 4 bases from V and 3 bases from J, with 12 bases between. There are 14 residues in the CDR3. Germline values: CDR1 SGHVS, CDR2 FNYEAQ. The study ran its PCR with 60 Vbeta and 13 Jbeta primers. The table came from immunoSEQ multiplex PCR; TCRdb's copy has only in-frame clones and leaves some out. The sample lists about 130,000 clones; approximately 84% were seen once. These data belong to a study of cytomegalovirus exposure and HLA in healthy donors. Broader study findings: There was a cluster of highly shared sequence variants that was likely a sequencing artifact. The study reported that TCR beta sequences accurately predicted HLA-A and HLA-B alleles in most subjects.

Source material: PBMCs. This receptor was taken from a boy younger than 10 in good health and CMV-seronegative. V usage is TRBV7-6 and J usage is TRBJ1-1; no definite D call. CDR3 amino acids: CASSSRTGDTEAFF. The CDR3 DNA is TGTGCCAGCAGCTCCCGGACTGGGGACACTGAAGCTTTCTTT.